Reported below is one T cell receptor (beta chain). Its specificity is unknown. The entry originates in a study of cytomegalovirus exposure and HLA in healthy donors. Study as a whole: Clustering assigned 70% to 90% of the 350 to 450 genotyped donors to the Caucasian-associated ancestry cluster.

Germline CDR1 and CDR2: SEHNR and FQNEAQ (reference sequence). The CDR3 spans 14 residues. Deletions cut 2 bases from V and 1 base from J, with 8 bases between. Study findings and constraints: Most of the CMV-associated TCR beta chains (in a later analysis) appeared to be HLA-restricted. Segments of the TCR beta V type were, in most cases, productive about 87% or about 30% of the time in an earlier analysis. It was 150 to 200 TCR beta chains that were listed as cytomegalovirus-associated.

PCR primers comprised 60 Vbeta and 13 Jbeta primers. Some clones are missing from TCRdb's copy, which holds only in-frame ones; the method was immunoSEQ multiplex PCR. The table has 100,000 to 150,000 clones, 60% to 80% seen once. V and J are TRBV7-9 and TRBJ1-1; tentative D call: TRBD1 (5 bases). This clonotype originated in a male donor in good health and CMV-seronegative. The sequenced sample consisted of PBMCs. The CDR3 coding sequence is TGTGCCAGCAGCTTAAGGGGCCCGAACACTGAAGCTTTCTTT. This sequence encodes CASSLRGPNTEAFF.